This TCR beta chain was identified in a study of cytomegalovirus exposure and HLA in healthy donors. Study context: Unique TCRs numbering approximately 81 million, obtained from HLA-typed donors, made up an early data release.

With 60 Vbeta and 13 Jbeta primers, the PCR was carried out. The protocol was immunoSEQ multiplex PCR, while the TCRdb copy is restricted to in-frame clones and leaves out a portion. The table lists about 90,000 clones, more than 65% of them singletons, with 16% in the top ten. Points on this clone: Its antigen remains unknown.

Whole-study findings and limits: Sequence variants that were highly shared formed a cluster that was likely a sequencing artifact. An analysis done earlier found most TCR beta V segments productive about 90% or about 30% of the time. Later analysis showed TCR association rates varying by HLA locus, highest for DRB1 and lowest for HLA-C.

Germline CDR1 SGHDT, CDR2 YYEEEE. V was clipped by 3 bases and J by 0 bases, with 18 bases between them. The CDR3 runs 17 residues. The receptor was derived from a woman aged 18-30 years in good health and CMV-seropositive. The genes are TRBV5-6 and TRBJ1-1; no reliable D call. Sequences were obtained from PBMCs. CDR3 nucleotide sequence: TGTGCCAGCAGCTCCCGCAGACTGGGTTTCATGAACACTGAAGCTTTCTTT. Its translation is CASSSRRLGFMNTEAFF.